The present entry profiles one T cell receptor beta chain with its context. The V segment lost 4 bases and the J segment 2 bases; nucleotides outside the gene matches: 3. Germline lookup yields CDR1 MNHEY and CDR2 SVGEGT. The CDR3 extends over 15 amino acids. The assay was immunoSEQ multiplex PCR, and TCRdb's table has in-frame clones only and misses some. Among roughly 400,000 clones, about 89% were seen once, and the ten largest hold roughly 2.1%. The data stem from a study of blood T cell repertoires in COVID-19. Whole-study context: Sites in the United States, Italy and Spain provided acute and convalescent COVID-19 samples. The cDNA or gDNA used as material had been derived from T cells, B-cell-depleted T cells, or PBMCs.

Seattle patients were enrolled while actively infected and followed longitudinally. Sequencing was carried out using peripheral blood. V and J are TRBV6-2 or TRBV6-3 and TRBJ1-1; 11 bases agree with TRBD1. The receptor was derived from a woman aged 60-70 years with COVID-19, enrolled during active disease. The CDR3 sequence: CASSWTGGLNTEAFF. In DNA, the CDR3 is TGTGCCAGCAGTTGGACAGGGGGCCTTAACACTGAAGCTTTCTTT.